These T cell receptor beta chains were read from a single sample in a study of human CD8 memory T cell subsets. TCRdb reprocessed the 5' RACE reads, with one entry per CDR3 protein and no DNA. The listing records roughly 6,800 distinct CDR3 sequences. The sequencing sample was made of CD8+ T cells from PBMCs. The receptors shown here come from a human donor in good health. CDR3s include the opening cysteine and the closing phenylalanine or tryptophan. Some rows mark clone size as missing; the rest say once, few, many or name a class of expanded clone.

V: TRBV12-3/TRBV12-4
J: TRBJ2-3
size: .
CDR3: CASSLGGGVTDTQYF

V: TRBV6-6
J: TRBJ1-1
size: .
CDR3: CASSYGQMNTEAFF

V: TRBV7-9
J: TRBJ2-7
size: .
CDR3: CASSLEAGAPYEQYF

V: TRBV2
J: TRBJ1-2
size: .
CDR3: CASSEEGTGFNYGYTF

V: TRBV7-2
J: TRBJ1-1
size: .
CDR3: CASNQALTAMNTEAFF

V: TRBV11-3
J: TRBJ2-3
size: medium-sized
CDR3: CASSLVAGGPTDTQYF

V: TRBV19
J: TRBJ2-1
size: .
CDR3: CASHLAGYNEQFF

V: TRBV9
J: TRBJ2-2
size: .
CDR3: CASTLWADSNTGELFF

V: TRBV11-3
J: TRBJ1-1
size: medium-sized
CDR3: CASPRDIRAFF

V: TRBV6-5
J: TRBJ2-2
size: .
CDR3: CASSPTGSGELFF

V: TRBV5-4
J: TRBJ1-2
size: .
CDR3: CASATSWGARGYTF

V: TRBV7-2
J: TRBJ2-5
size: .
CDR3: CASSRGAGETQYF

V: TRBV27
J: TRBJ1-6
size: .
CDR3: CASSFNSNSPLHF

V: TRBV6-2/TRBV6-3
J: TRBJ2-1
size: .
CDR3: CASSETGGSYNEQFF

V: TRBV6-1
J: TRBJ2-3
size: .
CDR3: CASSEHGGSGTDTQYF

V: TRBV7-9
J: TRBJ1-1
size: .
CDR3: CASRYPGGEGTEAFF

V: TRBV4-3
J: TRBJ1-2
size: .
CDR3: CASSQVGTGDYGYTF

V: TRBV11-2
J: TRBJ2-7
size: .
CDR3: CASSLGTGGKIAYEQYF

V: TRBV21-1
J: TRBJ2-2
size: .
CDR3: CASSKGTKTNTGELFF

V: TRBV12-3/TRBV12-4
J: TRBJ1-1
size: .
CDR3: CASEGLGSEAFF

V: TRBV4-3
J: TRBJ2-2
size: .
CDR3: CASSQGEVNTGELFF

V: TRBV27
J: TRBJ2-7
size: .
CDR3: CASSLSSFAYEQYF

V: TRBV6-6
J: TRBJ1-5
size: .
CDR3: CASSLPQGGSNQPQHF

V: TRBV19
J: TRBJ1-5
size: .
CDR3: CASSIQGYSNQPQHF

V: TRBV12-3/TRBV12-4
J: TRBJ1-2
size: .
CDR3: CASSLAGDGYTF

V: TRBV6-4
J: TRBJ1-1
size: medium-sized
CDR3: CASSDSGEGSEAFF

V: TRBV30
J: TRBJ1-2
size: .
CDR3: CAWSHDNYGYTF

V: TRBV12-3/TRBV12-4
J: TRBJ1-1
size: .
CDR3: CASNPTGWGEAFF

V: TRBV9
J: TRBJ2-4
size: .
CDR3: CASSPGGGGQLNIQYF

V: TRBV9
J: TRBJ2-7
size: .
CDR3: CASSPPTGAYEQYF

V: TRBV7-6
J: TRBJ2-3
size: .
CDR3: CASSLAQPEASGTDTQYF

V: TRBV4-2
J: TRBJ2-1
size: .
CDR3: CASSQDRPGTAGDNEQFF

V: TRBV2
J: TRBJ1-1
size: medium-sized
CDR3: CAIRGDRDAFF

V: TRBV29-1
J: TRBJ2-7
size: .
CDR3: CSVEDWGRTGAYEQYF

V: TRBV7-2
J: TRBJ2-3
size: .
CDR3: CASSLASGPFTDTQYF

V: TRBV20-1
J: TRBJ1-4
size: .
CDR3: CSVIGTAGSEKLFF

V: TRBV4-2
J: TRBJ1-2
size: .
CDR3: CASSQEYQTSYGYTF

V: TRBV7-2
J: TRBJ2-1
size: .
CDR3: CASSLALVLLQYNEQFF

V: TRBV4-3
J: TRBJ2-1
size: .
CDR3: CASSLTHPTPGLAGVGAEQFF

V: TRBV6-2/TRBV6-3
J: TRBJ2-5
size: .
CDR3: CASKRTYSSWQETQYF

V: TRBV4-3
J: TRBJ2-7
size: .
CDR3: CASSQARGGDYEQYF